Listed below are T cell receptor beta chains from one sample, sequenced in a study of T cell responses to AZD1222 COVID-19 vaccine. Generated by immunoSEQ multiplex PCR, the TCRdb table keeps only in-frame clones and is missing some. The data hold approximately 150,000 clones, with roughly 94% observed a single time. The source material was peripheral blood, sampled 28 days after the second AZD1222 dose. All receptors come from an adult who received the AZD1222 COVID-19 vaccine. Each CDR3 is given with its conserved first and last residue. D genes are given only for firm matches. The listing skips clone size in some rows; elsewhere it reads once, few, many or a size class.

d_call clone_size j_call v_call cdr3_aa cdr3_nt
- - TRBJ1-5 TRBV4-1 CASSHIQDSNQPQHF TGCGCCAGCAGCCATATACAGGATAGCAATCAGCCCCAGCATTTT
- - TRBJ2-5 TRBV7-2 CASSLDRAQETQYF TGTGCCAGCAGCTTAGACAGGGCTCAAGAGACCCAGTACTTC
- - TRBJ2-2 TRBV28 CASSSPTLTGELFF TGTGCCAGCAGTTCACCGACCCTAACCGGGGAGCTGTTTTTT
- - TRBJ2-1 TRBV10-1 CASSVGGMGLEQFF TGCGCCAGCAGTGTGGGAGGTATGGGCCTAGAGCAGTTCTTC
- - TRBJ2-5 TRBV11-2 CASSAQAAQETQYF TGTGCCAGCAGCGCACAGGCTGCCCAAGAGACCCAGTACTTC
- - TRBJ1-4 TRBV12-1 CASSHRAHKSATNEKLFF TGTGCCAGCAGCCACAGGGCCCACAAATCCGCAACTAATGAAAAACTGTTTTTT
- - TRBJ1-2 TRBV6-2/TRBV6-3 CASSYTGTYGYTF TGTGCCAGCAGTTACACAGGAACCTATGGCTACACCTTC
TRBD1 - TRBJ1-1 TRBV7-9 CASSFPWGQGNTEAFF TGTGCCAGCAGTTTCCCCTGGGGACAGGGGAACACTGAAGCTTTCTTT
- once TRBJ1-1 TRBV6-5 CASSSYTRGTTEAFF TGTGCCAGCAGTTCGTACACCAGAGGTACCACTGAAGCTTTCTTT
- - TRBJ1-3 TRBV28 CASSFPGSSGNTIYF TGTGCCAGCAGTTTTCCAGGGAGCTCTGGAAACACCATATATTTT
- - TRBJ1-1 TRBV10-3 CAISESRGDEAFF TGTGCCATCAGTGAGTCTCGGGGGGATGAAGCTTTCTTT
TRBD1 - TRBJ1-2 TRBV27 CASSSLAGGNYGYTF TGTGCCAGCAGCTCTCTGGCAGGGGGGAACTATGGCTACACCTTC
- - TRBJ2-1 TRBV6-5 CASGWGGNEQFF TGTGCCAGCGGTTGGGGAGGCAATGAGCAGTTCTTC
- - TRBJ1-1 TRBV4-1 CASSPDNGRGARDTEAFF TGCGCCAGCAGCCCTGACAACGGGCGGGGGGCTCGGGACACTGAAGCTTTCTTT
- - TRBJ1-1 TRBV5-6 CASGLGMENTEAFF TGTGCCAGCGGTCTTGGAATGGAGAACACTGAAGCTTTCTTT
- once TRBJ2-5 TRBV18 CASSPGLGRETQYF TGTGCCAGCTCTCCTGGACTGGGGCGAGAGACCCAGTACTTC
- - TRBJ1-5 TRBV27 CASSLREGQPQHF TGTGCCAGCAGTTTAAGGGAGGGTCAGCCCCAGCATTTT
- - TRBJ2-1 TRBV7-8 CASSLVVYQAYNEQFF TGTGCCAGCAGCTTAGTGGTGTATCAGGCCTACAATGAGCAGTTCTTC
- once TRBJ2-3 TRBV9 CASNTGIVTDTQYF TGTGCCAGCAACACAGGGATAGTAACAGATACGCAGTATTTT
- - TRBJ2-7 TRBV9 CASSVVEGAGFYEQYF TGTGCCAGCAGCGTAGTGGAAGGGGCAGGGTTCTACGAGCAGTACTTC
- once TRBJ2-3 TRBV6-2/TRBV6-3 CASSSQGTDTQYF TGTGCCAGCAGTTCCCAGGGAACAGATACGCAGTATTTT
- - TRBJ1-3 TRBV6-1 CASSDLGGSGNTIYF TGTGCCAGCAGTGATTTAGGGGGATCCGGAAACACCATATATTTT
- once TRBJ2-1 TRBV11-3 CASSLGARVDEQFF TGTGCCAGCAGCTTAGGGGCCAGGGTCGATGAGCAGTTCTTC
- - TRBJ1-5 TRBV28 CASSLNNYQPQHF TGTGCCAGCAGTTTAAACAACTATCAGCCCCAGCATTTT
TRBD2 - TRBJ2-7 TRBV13 CASSLFAGGPYYEQYF TGTGCCAGCAGCTTATTTGCGGGAGGGCCGTACTACGAGCAGTACTTC
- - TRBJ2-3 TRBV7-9 CASSLEYGGLGTDTQYF TGTGCCAGCAGCTTAGAGTACGGGGGATTGGGCACAGATACGCAGTATTTT
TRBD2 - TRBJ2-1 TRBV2 CASREDGLAGKNEQFF TGTGCCAGCAGAGAGGATGGACTAGCGGGAAAAAATGAGCAGTTCTTC